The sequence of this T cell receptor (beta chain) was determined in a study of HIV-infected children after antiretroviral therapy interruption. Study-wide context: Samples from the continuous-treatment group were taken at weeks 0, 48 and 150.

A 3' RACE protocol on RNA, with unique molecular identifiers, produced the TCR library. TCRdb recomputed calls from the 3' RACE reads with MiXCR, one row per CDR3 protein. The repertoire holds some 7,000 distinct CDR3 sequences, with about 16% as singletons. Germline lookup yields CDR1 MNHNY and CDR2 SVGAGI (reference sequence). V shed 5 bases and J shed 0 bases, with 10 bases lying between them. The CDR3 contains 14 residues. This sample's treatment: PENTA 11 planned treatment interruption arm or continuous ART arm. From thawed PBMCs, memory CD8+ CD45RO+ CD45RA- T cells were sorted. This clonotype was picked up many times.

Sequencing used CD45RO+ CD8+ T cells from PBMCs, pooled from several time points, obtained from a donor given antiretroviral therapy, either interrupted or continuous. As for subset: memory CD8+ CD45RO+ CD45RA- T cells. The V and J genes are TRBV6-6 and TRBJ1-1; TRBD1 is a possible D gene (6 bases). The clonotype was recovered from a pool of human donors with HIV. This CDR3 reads CASSPTGVNTEAFF. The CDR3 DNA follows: TGTGCCAGCAGTCCGACAGGAGTGAACACTGAAGCTTTCTTT.